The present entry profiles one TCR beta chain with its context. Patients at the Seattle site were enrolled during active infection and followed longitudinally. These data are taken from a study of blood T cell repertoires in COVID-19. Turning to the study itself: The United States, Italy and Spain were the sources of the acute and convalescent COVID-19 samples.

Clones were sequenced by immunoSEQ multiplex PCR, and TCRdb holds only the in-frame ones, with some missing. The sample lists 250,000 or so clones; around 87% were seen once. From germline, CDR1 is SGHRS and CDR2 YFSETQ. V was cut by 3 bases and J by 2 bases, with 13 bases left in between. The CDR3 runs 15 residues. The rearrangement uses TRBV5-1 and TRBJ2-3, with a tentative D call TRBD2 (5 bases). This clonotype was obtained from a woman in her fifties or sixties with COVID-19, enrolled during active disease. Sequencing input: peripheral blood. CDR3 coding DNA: TGCGCCAGCAGCTCCCTTCCGGAGGACACAGATACGCAGTATTTT. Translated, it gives CASSSLPEDTDTQYF.